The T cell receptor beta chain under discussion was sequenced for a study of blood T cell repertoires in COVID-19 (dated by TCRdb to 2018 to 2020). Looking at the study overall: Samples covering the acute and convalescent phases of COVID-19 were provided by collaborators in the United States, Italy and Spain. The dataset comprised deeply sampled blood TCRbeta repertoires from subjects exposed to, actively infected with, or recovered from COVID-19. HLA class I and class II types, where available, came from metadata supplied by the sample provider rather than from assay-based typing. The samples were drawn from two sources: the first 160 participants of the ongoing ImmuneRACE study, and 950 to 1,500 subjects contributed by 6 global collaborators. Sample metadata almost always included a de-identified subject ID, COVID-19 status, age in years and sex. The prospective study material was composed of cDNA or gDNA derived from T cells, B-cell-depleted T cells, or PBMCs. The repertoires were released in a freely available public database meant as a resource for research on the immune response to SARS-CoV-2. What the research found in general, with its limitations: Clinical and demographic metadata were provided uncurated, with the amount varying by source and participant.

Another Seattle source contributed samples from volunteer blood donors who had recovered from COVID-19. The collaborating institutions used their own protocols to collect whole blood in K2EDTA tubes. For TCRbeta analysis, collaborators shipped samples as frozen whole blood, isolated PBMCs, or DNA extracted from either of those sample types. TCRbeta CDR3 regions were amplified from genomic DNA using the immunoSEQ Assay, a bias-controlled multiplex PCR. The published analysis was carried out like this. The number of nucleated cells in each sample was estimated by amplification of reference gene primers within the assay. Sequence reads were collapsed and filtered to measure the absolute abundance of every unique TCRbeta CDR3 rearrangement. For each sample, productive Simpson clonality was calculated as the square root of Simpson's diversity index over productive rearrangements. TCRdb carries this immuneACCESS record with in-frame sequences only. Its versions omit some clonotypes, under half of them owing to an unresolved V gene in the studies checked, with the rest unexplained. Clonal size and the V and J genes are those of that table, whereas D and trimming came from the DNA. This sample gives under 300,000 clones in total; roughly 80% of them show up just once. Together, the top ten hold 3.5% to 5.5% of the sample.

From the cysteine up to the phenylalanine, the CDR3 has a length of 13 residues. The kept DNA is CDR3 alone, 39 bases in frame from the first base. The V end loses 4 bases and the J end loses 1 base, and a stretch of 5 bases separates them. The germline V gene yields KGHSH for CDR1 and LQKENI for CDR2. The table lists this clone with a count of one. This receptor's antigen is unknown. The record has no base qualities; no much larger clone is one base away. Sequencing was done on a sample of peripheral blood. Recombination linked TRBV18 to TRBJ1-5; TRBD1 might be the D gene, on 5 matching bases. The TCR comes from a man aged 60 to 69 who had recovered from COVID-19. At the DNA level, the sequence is TGTGCCAGCTCACAGGGGAGCAATCAGCCCCAGCATTTT. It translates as CASSQGSNQPQHF.